Listed below are T cell receptor beta chains from one sample, sequenced in a study of OX40 agonist ivuxolimab in advanced cancers. Generated by immunoSEQ multiplex PCR, the TCRdb table keeps only in-frame clones and is missing some. The top ten clones hold roughly 0.8% of a sample with more than 75,000 clones, 80% to 90% of them seen once. The sequencing used CD4+ or CD8+ T cells sorted from blood, collected in a trial of the OX40 agonist ivuxolimab. The receptor set was obtained from an adult with an advanced solid tumor such as melanoma, head and neck, liver or kidney cancer. Each CDR3 is given with its conserved first and last residue. Fields, in order: D gene, clone size, V gene, J gene, CDR3 protein, CDR3 DNA. D genes are given only for firm matches. Part of the rows lack a size; the others show once, few, many or a class for expanded clones.

TRBD2	.	TRBV20-1	TRBJ2-1	CSARGLAQQFF	TGCAGTGCTAGGGGACTAGCTCAGCAGTTCTTC
TRBD1	.	TRBV7-8	TRBJ2-2	CASSAGQGVTGELFF	TGTGCCAGCAGCGCTGGACAGGGGGTCACCGGGGAGCTGTTTTTT
.	.	TRBV7-9	TRBJ1-1	CATRENTEAFF	TGTGCCACGAGGGAGAACACTGAAGCTTTCTTT
.	.	TRBV10-1	TRBJ2-3	CASSEGGTDTQYF	TGCGCCAGCAGTGAGGGAGGCACAGATACGCAGTATTTT
TRBD1	.	TRBV6-1	TRBJ1-2	CASRPGTGSGYGYTF	TGTGCCAGCAGGCCCGGGACAGGGTCGGGGTATGGCTACACCTTC
.	once	TRBV9	TRBJ1-3	CASSVEAGGNTIYF	TGTGCCAGCAGCGTAGAGGCGGGAGGAAACACCATATATTTT
.	once	TRBV27	TRBJ1-2	CASSGTGPYGYTF	TGTGCCAGCAGTGGTACAGGGCCATATGGCTACACCTTC
.	.	TRBV28	TRBJ2-5	CASSLSRGQETQYF	TGTGCCAGCAGTTTAAGTCGGGGTCAAGAGACCCAGTACTTC
.	.	TRBV6-1	TRBJ2-1	CAGSPSSVYNEQFF	TGTGCCGGTTCACCTTCCAGTGTTTACAATGAGCAGTTCTTC
.	.	TRBV6-5	TRBJ2-3	CASSYQGGRTTDTQYF	TGTGCCAGCAGTTACCAAGGCGGACGAACCACAGATACGCAGTATTTT
.	.	TRBV30	TRBJ2-4	CAWSGTGSGIQYF	TGTGCCTGGAGTGGTACAGGGTCAGGCATTCAGTACTTC
.	.	TRBV10-3	TRBJ1-5	CAASSYSNQPQHF	TGTGCCGCCTCCTCTTATAGCAATCAGCCCCAGCATTTT
TRBD2	once	TRBV10-3	TRBJ2-5	CASGLAGGETQYF	TGTGCCTCGGGACTAGCGGGAGGAGAGACCCAGTACTTC
.	.	TRBV18	TRBJ1-4	CASSPQPLINEKLFF	TGTGCCAGCTCACCTCAGCCCCTTATCAACGAAAAACTGTTTTTT
.	.	TRBV19	TRBJ1-4	CASNRADEKLFF	TGTGCCAGCAACCGGGCCGACGAAAAACTGTTTTTT
TRBD1	.	TRBV6-1	TRBJ1-5	CASSEAGQGRHQPQHF	TGTGCCAGCAGTGAAGCGGGACAGGGGAGGCACCAGCCCCAGCATTTT
TRBD2	.	TRBV2	TRBJ2-1	CASSPHTGGDNEQFF	TGTGCCAGCAGTCCTCATACGGGGGGGGACAATGAGCAGTTCTTC
.	.	TRBV6-1	TRBJ1-2	CASRERGADYGYTF	TGTGCCAGCAGGGAGAGGGGCGCGGACTATGGCTACACCTTC
TRBD2	.	TRBV7-2	TRBJ2-2	CASSLNGGRATGELFF	TGTGCCAGCAGCTTAAATGGCGGGAGGGCCACCGGGGAGCTGTTTTTT
TRBD1	once	TRBV7-9	TRBJ1-4	CASSLVGATGKGEKLFF	TGTGCCAGCAGCTTAGTGGGAGCGACAGGGAAAGGTGAAAAACTGTTTTTT
.	.	TRBV2	TRBJ2-1	CASSLGSYNEQFF	TGTGCCAGCAGCTTAGGGTCCTACAATGAGCAGTTCTTC
TRBD1	.	TRBV2	TRBJ1-1	CASSGQGHTEAFF	TGTGCCAGCAGTGGACAGGGTCACACTGAAGCTTTCTTT
.	.	TRBV18	TRBJ2-2	CASSPISGDTGELFF	TGTGCCAGCTCACCAATCAGTGGGGACACCGGGGAGCTGTTTTTT
TRBD1	few	TRBV30	TRBJ1-5	CAWRQGEGQPQHF	TGTGCCTGGAGACAGGGGGAGGGTCAGCCCCAGCATTTT
TRBD1	.	TRBV14	TRBJ2-6	CASSRLKGQFFSGANVLTF	TGTGCCAGCAGCCGATTAAAGGGACAGTTCTTCTCTGGGGCCAACGTCCTGACTTTC
.	.	TRBV9	TRBJ2-1	CASSVDSGAHNEQFF	TGTGCCAGCAGCGTAGACTCCGGGGCACACAATGAGCAGTTCTTC
TRBD2	.	TRBV6-1	TRBJ2-7	CASTGGLAAYEQYF	TGTGCCAGCACGGGCGGACTAGCCGCCTACGAGCAGTACTTC
TRBD1	.	TRBV6-1	TRBJ1-3	CASSAHSTGQGAAGNTIYF	TGTGCCAGCAGTGCGCACTCAACGGGACAGGGGGCGGCAGGAAACACCATATATTTT
.	.	TRBV7-9	TRBJ1-3	CASSFKGQGGNTIYF	TGTGCCAGCAGCTTTAAGGGGCAGGGTGGAAACACCATATATTTT
TRBD2	.	TRBV29-1	TRBJ2-5	CSVGTSTETQYF	TGCAGCGTAGGGACTAGCACGGAGACCCAGTACTTC
.	.	TRBV6-1	TRBJ2-7	CASSGPKQGYSYEQYF	TGTGCCAGCAGTGGGCCCAAACAGGGTTACTCCTACGAGCAGTACTTC